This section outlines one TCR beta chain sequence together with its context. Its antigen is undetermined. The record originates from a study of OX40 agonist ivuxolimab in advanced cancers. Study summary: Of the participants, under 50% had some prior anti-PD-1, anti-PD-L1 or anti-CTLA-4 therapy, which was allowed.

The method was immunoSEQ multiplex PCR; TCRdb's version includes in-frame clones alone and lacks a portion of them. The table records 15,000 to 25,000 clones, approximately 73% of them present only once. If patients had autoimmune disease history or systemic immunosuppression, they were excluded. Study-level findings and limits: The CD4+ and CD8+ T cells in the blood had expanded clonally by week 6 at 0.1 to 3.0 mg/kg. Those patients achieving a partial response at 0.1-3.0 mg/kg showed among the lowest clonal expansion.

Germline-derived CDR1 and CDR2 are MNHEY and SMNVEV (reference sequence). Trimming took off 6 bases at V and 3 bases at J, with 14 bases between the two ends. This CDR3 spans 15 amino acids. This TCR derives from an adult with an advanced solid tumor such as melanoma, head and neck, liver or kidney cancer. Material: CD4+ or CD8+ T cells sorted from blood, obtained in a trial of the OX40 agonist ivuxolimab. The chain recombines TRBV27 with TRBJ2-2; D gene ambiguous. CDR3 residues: CASRLAVGDTGELFF. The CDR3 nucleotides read TGTGCCAGCAGGTTAGCTGTTGGGGACACCGGGGAGCTGTTTTTT.